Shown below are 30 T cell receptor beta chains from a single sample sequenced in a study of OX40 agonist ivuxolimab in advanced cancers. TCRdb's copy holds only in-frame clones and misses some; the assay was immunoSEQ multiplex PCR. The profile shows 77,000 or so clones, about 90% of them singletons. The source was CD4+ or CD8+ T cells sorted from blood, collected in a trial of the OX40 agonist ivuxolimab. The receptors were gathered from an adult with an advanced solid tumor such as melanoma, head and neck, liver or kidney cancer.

The CDR3 loop reads CASSQLSGADTDTQYF. In DNA form, the CDR3 reads TGTGCCAGCAGCCAGCTGAGCGGGGCGGACACAGATACGCAGTATTTT. This chain uses TRBV4-2 with TRBJ2-3; 7 bases are a match to TRBD2. Germline CDR1 is LGHNA and CDR2 is YNFKEQ. V dropped 3 bases and J dropped 2; count of bases not matched to a gene: 8. The CDR3 extends over 16 amino acids.

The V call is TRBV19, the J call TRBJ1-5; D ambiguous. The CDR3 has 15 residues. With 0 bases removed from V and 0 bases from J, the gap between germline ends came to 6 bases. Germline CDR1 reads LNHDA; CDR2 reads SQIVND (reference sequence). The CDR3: CASSIERSSNQPQHF. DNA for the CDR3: TGTGCCAGTAGTATAGAGCGGAGTAGCAATCAGCCCCAGCATTTT.

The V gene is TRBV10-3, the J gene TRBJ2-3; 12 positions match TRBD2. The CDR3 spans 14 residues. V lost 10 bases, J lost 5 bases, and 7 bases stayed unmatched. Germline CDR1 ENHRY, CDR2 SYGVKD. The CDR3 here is CATSTSGSGDTQYF. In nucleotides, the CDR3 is TGTGCCACCTCGACTAGCGGGAGTGGAGATACGCAGTATTTT.

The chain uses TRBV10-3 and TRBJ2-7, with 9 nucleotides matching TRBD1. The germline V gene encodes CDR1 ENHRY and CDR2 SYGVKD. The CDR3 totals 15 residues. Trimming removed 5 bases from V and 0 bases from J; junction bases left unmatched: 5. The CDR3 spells CAISRGQGNSYEQYF. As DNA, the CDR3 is TGTGCCATCAGTCGAGGACAGGGGAACTCCTACGAGCAGTACTTC.

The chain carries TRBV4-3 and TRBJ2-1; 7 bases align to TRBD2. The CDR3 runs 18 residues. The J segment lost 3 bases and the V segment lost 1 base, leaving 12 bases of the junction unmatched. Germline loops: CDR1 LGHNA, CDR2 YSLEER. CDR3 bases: TGCGCCAGCAGCCAAGTATTATCCGGGGGGTCCCTCTACAATGAGCAGTTCTTC. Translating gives CASSQVLSGGSLYNEQFF.

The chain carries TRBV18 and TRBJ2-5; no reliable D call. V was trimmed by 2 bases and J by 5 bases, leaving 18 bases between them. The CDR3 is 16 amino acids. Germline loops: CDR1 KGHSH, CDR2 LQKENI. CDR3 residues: CASSPSRMGSGETQYF. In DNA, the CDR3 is TGTGCCAGCTCACCATCGAGGATGGGGTCCGGTGAGACCCAGTACTTC.

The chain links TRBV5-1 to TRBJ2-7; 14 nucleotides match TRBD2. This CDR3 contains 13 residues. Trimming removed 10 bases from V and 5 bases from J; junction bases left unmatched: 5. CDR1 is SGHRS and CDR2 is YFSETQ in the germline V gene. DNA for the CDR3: TGCGCCGGGGGGACTAGCGGGAGAAACGAGCAGTACTTC. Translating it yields CAGGTSGRNEQYF.

CDR3 bases: TGTGCCAGCCTACAGGGGAACACTGAAGCTTTCTTT. Amino acid sequence: CASLQGNTEAFF. The chain couples TRBV28 to TRBJ1-1; the D gene is possibly TRBD1 (6 bases). Germline lookup yields CDR1 MDHEN and CDR2 SYDVKM. CDR3 length equals 12 residues. Trimming cost V 8 bases and J 1 base, with 8 bases left between them.

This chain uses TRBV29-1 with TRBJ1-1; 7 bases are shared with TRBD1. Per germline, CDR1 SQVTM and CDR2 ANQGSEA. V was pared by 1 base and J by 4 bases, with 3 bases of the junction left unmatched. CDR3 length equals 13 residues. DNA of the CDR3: TGCAGCGTTGAAGTAGGACAGGCCACTGAAGCTTTCTTT. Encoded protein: CSVEVGQATEAFF. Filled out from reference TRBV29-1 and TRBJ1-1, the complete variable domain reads SAVISQKPSRDICQRGTSLTIQCQVDSQVTMMFWYRQQPGQSLTLIATANQGSEATYESGFVIDKFPISRPNLTFSTLTVSNMSPEDSSIYLCSVEVGQATEAFFGQGTRLTVV.

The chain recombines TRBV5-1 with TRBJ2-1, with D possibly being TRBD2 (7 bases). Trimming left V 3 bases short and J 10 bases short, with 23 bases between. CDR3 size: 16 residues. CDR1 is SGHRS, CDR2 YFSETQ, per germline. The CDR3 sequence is CASSWSGTGGAGEQFF. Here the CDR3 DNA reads TGCGCCAGCAGCTGGAGCGGGACCGGGGGCGCGGGGGAGCAGTTCTTC.

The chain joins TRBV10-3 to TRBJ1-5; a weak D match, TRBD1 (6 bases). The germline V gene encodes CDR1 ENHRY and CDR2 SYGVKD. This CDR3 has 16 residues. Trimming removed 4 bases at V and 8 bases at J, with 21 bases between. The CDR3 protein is CAISGELPGAGKPQHF. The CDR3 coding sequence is TGTGCCATCAGTGGAGAACTACCGGGGGCGGGGAAGCCCCAGCATTTT.

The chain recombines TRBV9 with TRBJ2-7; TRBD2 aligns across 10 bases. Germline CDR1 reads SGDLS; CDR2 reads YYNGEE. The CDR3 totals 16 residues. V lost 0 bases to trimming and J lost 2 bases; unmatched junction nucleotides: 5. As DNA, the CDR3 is TGTGCCAGCAGCGTAGACGGGAGCGGGGGGGCCTACGAGCAGTACTTC. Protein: CASSVDGSGGAYEQYF.

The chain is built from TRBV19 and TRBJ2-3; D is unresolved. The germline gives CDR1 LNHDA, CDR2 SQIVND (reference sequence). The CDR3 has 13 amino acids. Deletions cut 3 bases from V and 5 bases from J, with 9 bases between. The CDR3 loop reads CASSMSGKDTQYF. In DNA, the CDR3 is TGTGCCAGTAGTATGTCAGGAAAAGATACGCAGTATTTT.

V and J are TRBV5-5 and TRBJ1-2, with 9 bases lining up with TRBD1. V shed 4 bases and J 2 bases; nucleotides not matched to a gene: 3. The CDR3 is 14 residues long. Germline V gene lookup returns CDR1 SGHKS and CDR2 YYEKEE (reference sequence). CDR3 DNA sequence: TGTGCCAGCAGCCCAGGGACAGGGAACTATGGCTACACCTTC. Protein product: CASSPGTGNYGYTF.

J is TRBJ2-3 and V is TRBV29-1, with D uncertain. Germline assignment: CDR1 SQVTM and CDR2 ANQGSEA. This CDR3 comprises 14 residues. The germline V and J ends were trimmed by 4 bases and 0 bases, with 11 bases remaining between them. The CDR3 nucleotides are TGCAGCGTTGCGGTAAGGGCTAGCACAGATACGCAGTATTTT. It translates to CSVAVRASTDTQYF.

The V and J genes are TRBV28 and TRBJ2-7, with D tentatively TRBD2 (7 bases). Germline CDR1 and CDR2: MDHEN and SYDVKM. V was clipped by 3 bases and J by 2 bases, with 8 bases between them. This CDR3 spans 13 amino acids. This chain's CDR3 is CASSLGGPYEQYF. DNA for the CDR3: TGTGCCAGCAGTTTGGGGGGGCCCTACGAGCAGTACTTC.

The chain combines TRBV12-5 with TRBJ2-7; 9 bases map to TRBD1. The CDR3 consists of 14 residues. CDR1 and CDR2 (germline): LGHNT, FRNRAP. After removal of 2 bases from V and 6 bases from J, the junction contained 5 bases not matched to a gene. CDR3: CASGLRTGDFEQYF. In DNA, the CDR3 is TGTGCTAGTGGTTTGAGGACAGGGGATTTCGAGCAGTACTTC. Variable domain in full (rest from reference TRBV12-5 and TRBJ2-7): DARVTQTPRHKVTEMGQEVTMRCQPILGHNTVFWYRQTMMQGLELLAYFRNRAPLDDSGMPKDRFSAEMPDATLATLKIQPSEPRDSAVYFCASGLRTGDFEQYFGPGTRLTVT.

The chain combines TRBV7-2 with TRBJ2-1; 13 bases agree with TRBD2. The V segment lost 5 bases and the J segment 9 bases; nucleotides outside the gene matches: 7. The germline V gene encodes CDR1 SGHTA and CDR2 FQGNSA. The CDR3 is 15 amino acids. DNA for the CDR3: TGTGCCAGCAGCCCACCCGGGACTAGCGGGGCTGAGCAGTTCTTC. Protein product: CASSPPGTSGAEQFF.

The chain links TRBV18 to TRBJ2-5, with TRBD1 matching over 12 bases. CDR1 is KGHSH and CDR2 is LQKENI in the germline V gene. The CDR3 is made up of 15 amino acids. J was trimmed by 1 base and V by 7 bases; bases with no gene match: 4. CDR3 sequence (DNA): TGTGCCAGCTATCCGGGACAGGGGGCCCAAGAGACCCAGTACTTC. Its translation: CASYPGQGAQETQYF.

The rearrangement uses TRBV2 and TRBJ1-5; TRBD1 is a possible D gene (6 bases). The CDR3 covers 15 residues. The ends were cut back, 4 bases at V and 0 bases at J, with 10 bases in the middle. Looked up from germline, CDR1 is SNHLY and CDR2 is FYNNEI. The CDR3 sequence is CASSAWGHSNQPQHF. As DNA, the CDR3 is TGTGCCAGCAGTGCGTGGGGACATAGCAATCAGCCCCAGCATTTT.

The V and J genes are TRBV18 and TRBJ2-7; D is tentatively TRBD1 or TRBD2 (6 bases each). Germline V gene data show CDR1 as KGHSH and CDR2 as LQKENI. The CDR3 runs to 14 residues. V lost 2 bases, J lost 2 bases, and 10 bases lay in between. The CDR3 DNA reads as TGTGCCAGCTCACCAGCGGAGGGGGCCTACGAGCAGTACTTC. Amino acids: CASSPAEGAYEQYF. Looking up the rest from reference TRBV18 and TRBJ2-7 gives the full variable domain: NAGVMQNPRHLVRRRGQEARLRCSPMKGHSHVYWYRQLPEEGLKFMVYLQKENIIDESGMPKERFSAEFPKEGPSILRIQQVVRGDSAAYFCASSPAEGAYEQYFGPGTRLTVT.

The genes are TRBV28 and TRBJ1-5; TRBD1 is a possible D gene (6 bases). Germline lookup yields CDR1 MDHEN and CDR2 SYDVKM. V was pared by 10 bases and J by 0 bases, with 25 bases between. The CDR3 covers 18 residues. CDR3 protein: CAISAGVRGVDSNQPQHF. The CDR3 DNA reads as TGTGCCATATCAGCAGGGGTCCGAGGGGTGGATAGCAATCAGCCCCAGCATTTT.

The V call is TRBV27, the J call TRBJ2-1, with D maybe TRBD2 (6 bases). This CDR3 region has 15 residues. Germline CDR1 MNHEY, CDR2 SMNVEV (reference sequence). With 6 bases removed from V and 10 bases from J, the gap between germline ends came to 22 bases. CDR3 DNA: TGTGCCAGCAGATTCGCGGACTACTCGCACGGCGAGCAGTTCTTC. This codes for CASRFADYSHGEQFF.

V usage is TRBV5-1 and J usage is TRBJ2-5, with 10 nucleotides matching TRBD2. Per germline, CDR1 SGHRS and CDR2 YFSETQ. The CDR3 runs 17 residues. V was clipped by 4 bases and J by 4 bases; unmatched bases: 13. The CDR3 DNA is TGCGCCAGCAGCCTAACTGGGGGAGCGGGAGGGATAGAGACCCAGTACTTC. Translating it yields CASSLTGGAGGIETQYF.

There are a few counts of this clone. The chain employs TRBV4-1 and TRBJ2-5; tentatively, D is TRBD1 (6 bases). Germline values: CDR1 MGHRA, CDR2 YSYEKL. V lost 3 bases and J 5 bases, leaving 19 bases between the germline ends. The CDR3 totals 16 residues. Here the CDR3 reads CASSQITGSLRETQYF. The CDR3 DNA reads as TGCGCCAGCAGCCAGATTACAGGGTCCCTAAGGGAGACCCAGTACTTC.

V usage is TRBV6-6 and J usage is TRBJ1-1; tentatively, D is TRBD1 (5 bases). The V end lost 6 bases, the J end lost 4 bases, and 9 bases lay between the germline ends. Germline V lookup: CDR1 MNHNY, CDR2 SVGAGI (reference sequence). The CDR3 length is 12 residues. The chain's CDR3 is CASSRVGTEAFF. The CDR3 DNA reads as TGTGCCAGCAGCAGGGTTGGCACTGAAGCTTTCTTT.

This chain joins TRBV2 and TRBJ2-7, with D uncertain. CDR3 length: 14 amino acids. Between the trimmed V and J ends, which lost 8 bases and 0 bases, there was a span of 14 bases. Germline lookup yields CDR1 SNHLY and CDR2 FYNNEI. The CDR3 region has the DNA TGTGCCAGCCTCCGAGGCATGAGCTCCTACGAGCAGTACTTC. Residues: CASLRGMSSYEQYF.

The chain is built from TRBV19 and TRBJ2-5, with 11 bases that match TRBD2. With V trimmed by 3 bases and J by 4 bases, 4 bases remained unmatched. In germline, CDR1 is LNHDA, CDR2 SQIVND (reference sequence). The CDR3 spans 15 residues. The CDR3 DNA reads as TGTGCCAGTAGTATTCTAGCGGGGGGTATAGAGACCCAGTACTTC. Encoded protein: CASSILAGGIETQYF.

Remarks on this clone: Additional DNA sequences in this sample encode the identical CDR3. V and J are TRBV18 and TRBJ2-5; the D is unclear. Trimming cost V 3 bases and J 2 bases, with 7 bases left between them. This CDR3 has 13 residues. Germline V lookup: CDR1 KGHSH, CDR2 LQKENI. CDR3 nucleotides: TGTGCCAGCTCACCCGGAGTTCAAGAGACCCAGTACTTC. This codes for CASSPGVQETQYF. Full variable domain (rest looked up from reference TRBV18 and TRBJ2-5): NAGVMQNPRHLVRRRGQEARLRCSPMKGHSHVYWYRQLPEEGLKFMVYLQKENIIDESGMPKERFSAEFPKEGPSILRIQQVVRGDSAAYFCASSPGVQETQYFGPGTRLLVL.

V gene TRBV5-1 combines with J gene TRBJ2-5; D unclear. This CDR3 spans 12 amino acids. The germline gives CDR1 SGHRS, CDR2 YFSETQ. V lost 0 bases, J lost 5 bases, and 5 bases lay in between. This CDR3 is CASSLEPETQYF. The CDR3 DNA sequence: TGCGCCAGCAGCTTGGAACCGGAGACCCAGTACTTC. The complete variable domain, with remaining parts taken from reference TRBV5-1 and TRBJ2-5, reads KAGVTQTPRYLIKTRGQQVTLSCSPISGHRSVSWYQQTPGQGLQFLFEYFSETQRNKGNFPGRFSGRQFSNSRSEMNVSTLELGDSALYLCASSLEPETQYFGPGTRLLVL.